This T cell receptor beta chain was identified in a study of cytomegalovirus exposure and HLA in healthy donors. Overall study findings and caveats: In a later analysis, at a false discovery rate of 0.05, some 17,000 TCR beta sequences were associated with HLA alleles.

About this clone itself: The antigen remains undetermined.

A multiplex PCR was run with 60 Vbeta primers and 13 Jbeta primers. This table comes from immunoSEQ multiplex PCR, and its TCRdb copy is limited to in-frame clones, with some not included. The specimen's table records over 150,000 clones. The V gene's germline CDR1 is LNHDA and CDR2 SQIVND (reference sequence). CDR3 length equals 14 residues. The junction had 7 bases not matched to a gene; V was cut back by 3 bases and J by 7 bases. This receptor was taken from a boy aged 10-17 years in good health and CMV-seronegative. The sequencing sample was made of PBMCs. The chain is built from TRBV19 and TRBJ2-7; 9 bases match TRBD1. For the CDR3, the DNA is TGTGCCAGTAGTATGGGGCAACAGGGGGCAGAGCAGTACTTC. Translated: CASSMGQQGAEQYF.